These T cell receptor beta chains were read from a single sample in a study of cytomegalovirus exposure and HLA in healthy donors. Here immunoSEQ multiplex PCR was the method, and the copy in TCRdb shows in-frame clones only, minus some. The sample shows about 160,000 clones, 75% to 90% of them seen only once. Sequenced input: PBMCs. Receptors were obtained from a woman aged 18-35 years in good health and CMV-seronegative. Each CDR3 is given with its conserved first and last residue. A D gene is named only where the DNA matches it firmly. A row's size may be missing; if present it is once, few, many or a size class.

d_call: .; j_call: TRBJ2-7; clone_size: .; v_call: TRBV27; cdr3_aa: CASSLALGGYEQYF; cdr3_nt: TGTGCCAGCAGTTTAGCTTTGGGGGGATACGAGCAGTACTTC
d_call: .; j_call: TRBJ1-2; clone_size: few; v_call: TRBV6-5; cdr3_aa: CASSPQGYGYTF; cdr3_nt: TGTGCCAGCAGTCCCCAGGGGTACGGCTACACCTTC
d_call: .; j_call: TRBJ1-1; clone_size: .; v_call: TRBV5-6; cdr3_aa: CASSTQGSAHPEAFF; cdr3_nt: TGTGCCAGCAGCACTCAGGGGTCGGCCCATCCTGAAGCTTTCTTT
d_call: .; j_call: TRBJ1-5; clone_size: few; v_call: TRBV12-5; cdr3_aa: CASGSGFNQPQHF; cdr3_nt: TGTGCTAGTGGCTCCGGGTTCAATCAGCCCCAGCATTTT
d_call: TRBD1; j_call: TRBJ1-2; clone_size: .; v_call: TRBV4-3; cdr3_aa: CASSQAQQGDYGYTF; cdr3_nt: TGCGCCAGCAGCCAGGCCCAACAGGGGGACTATGGCTACACCTTC
d_call: .; j_call: TRBJ2-1; clone_size: .; v_call: TRBV5-1; cdr3_aa: CASSLDIFNEQFF; cdr3_nt: TGCGCCAGCAGCTTGGACATATTCAATGAGCAGTTCTTC
d_call: .; j_call: TRBJ2-2; clone_size: .; v_call: TRBV11-3; cdr3_aa: CASSPTGLNTGELFF; cdr3_nt: TGTGCCAGCAGCCCTACAGGTTTGAACACCGGGGAGCTGTTTTTT
d_call: .; j_call: TRBJ1-3; clone_size: .; v_call: TRBV5-1; cdr3_aa: CASSPRQVGSSGNTIYF; cdr3_nt: TGCGCCAGCAGCCCGAGACAGGTGGGAAGCTCTGGAAACACCATATATTTT
d_call: .; j_call: TRBJ1-5; clone_size: few; v_call: TRBV7-2; cdr3_aa: CASSFPGQPQHF; cdr3_nt: TGTGCCAGCAGCTTTCCCGGTCAGCCCCAGCATTTT
d_call: TRBD1; j_call: TRBJ1-2; clone_size: .; v_call: TRBV18; cdr3_aa: CASSLMSRDSNYGYTF; cdr3_nt: TGTGCCAGCTCACTGATGTCCCGGGACAGCAACTATGGCTACACCTTC
d_call: TRBD1; j_call: TRBJ1-6; clone_size: .; v_call: TRBV5-4; cdr3_aa: CASSLAHLSPGQGHSPLHF; cdr3_nt: TGTGCCAGCAGCTTGGCCCACCTTTCACCCGGACAGGGGCATTCACCCCTCCACTTT
d_call: TRBD1; j_call: TRBJ1-2; clone_size: .; v_call: TRBV4-3; cdr3_aa: CASSLGQAANYGYTF; cdr3_nt: TGCGCCAGCAGCCTAGGACAGGCAGCCAACTATGGCTACACCTTC
d_call: .; j_call: TRBJ2-7; clone_size: .; v_call: TRBV29-1; cdr3_aa: CSVQGFSYEQYF; cdr3_nt: TGCAGCGTACAGGGCTTCTCCTACGAGCAGTACTTC
d_call: TRBD1; j_call: TRBJ2-7; clone_size: .; v_call: TRBV27; cdr3_aa: CASTTGTAGSYEQYF; cdr3_nt: TGTGCCAGCACCACCGGGACAGCCGGTTCCTACGAGCAGTACTTC
d_call: .; j_call: TRBJ2-7; clone_size: .; v_call: TRBV2; cdr3_aa: CASTLDSSYEQYF; cdr3_nt: TGTGCCAGCACCCTGGACAGTTCCTACGAGCAGTACTTC
d_call: TRBD2; j_call: TRBJ2-1; clone_size: .; v_call: TRBV7-2; cdr3_aa: CASSPRIGAGGYNEQFF; cdr3_nt: TGTGCCAGCAGCCCCCGAATTGGAGCGGGGGGGTACAATGAGCAGTTCTTC
d_call: .; j_call: TRBJ2-7; clone_size: .; v_call: TRBV5-8; cdr3_aa: CASTQRPYEQYF; cdr3_nt: TGTGCCAGCACCCAGAGGCCCTACGAGCAGTACTTC
d_call: .; j_call: TRBJ2-2; clone_size: .; v_call: TRBV6-5; cdr3_aa: CASTGQTTGELFF; cdr3_nt: TGTGCCAGCACCGGACAGACCACCGGGGAGCTGTTTTTT
d_call: TRBD2; j_call: TRBJ2-1; clone_size: .; v_call: TRBV5-1; cdr3_aa: CASSAGRGGSYNEQFF; cdr3_nt: TGCGCCAGCAGCGCCGGGCGGGGGGGCTCCTACAATGAGCAGTTCTTC
d_call: TRBD2; j_call: TRBJ2-3; clone_size: .; v_call: TRBV6-5; cdr3_aa: CASSYRAGGPDTQYF; cdr3_nt: TGTGCCAGCAGTTACAGGGCGGGGGGGCCGGATACGCAGTATTTT
d_call: .; j_call: TRBJ2-1; clone_size: .; v_call: TRBV9; cdr3_aa: CASSVGQSPYNEQFF; cdr3_nt: TGTGCCAGCAGCGTAGGACAGAGCCCCTACAATGAGCAGTTCTTC
d_call: .; j_call: TRBJ1-6; clone_size: .; v_call: TRBV19; cdr3_aa: CASSFSLTGGSPLHF; cdr3_nt: TGTGCCAGTAGTTTTTCCTTGACAGGCGGGTCACCCCTCCACTTT
d_call: TRBD2; j_call: TRBJ2-1; clone_size: once; v_call: TRBV4-1; cdr3_aa: CASSQMKAGDEQFF; cdr3_nt: TGCGCCAGCAGCCAGATGAAGGCGGGAGACGAGCAGTTCTTC
d_call: TRBD1; j_call: TRBJ2-3; clone_size: .; v_call: TRBV13; cdr3_aa: CASSLDNRGRRTDTQYF; cdr3_nt: TGTGCCAGCAGCTTAGACAACAGGGGGCGGAGGACAGATACGCAGTATTTT
d_call: TRBD2; j_call: TRBJ2-5; clone_size: .; v_call: TRBV5-6; cdr3_aa: CASSSTTSGEETQYF; cdr3_nt: TGTGCCAGCAGCTCGACGACTAGCGGGGAAGAGACCCAGTACTTC
d_call: .; j_call: TRBJ1-4; clone_size: .; v_call: TRBV5-1; cdr3_aa: CASSLADSSPFEKLFF; cdr3_nt: TGCGCCAGCAGCTTGGCCGACAGTTCCCCGTTTGAAAAACTGTTTTTT
d_call: .; j_call: TRBJ2-2; clone_size: once; v_call: TRBV7-3; cdr3_aa: CASSRGFTGELFF; cdr3_nt: TGTGCCAGCAGCAGGGGTTTCACCGGGGAGCTGTTTTTT
d_call: TRBD1; j_call: TRBJ2-1; clone_size: .; v_call: TRBV10-3; cdr3_aa: CAISGATGVNYNEQFF; cdr3_nt: TGTGCCATCAGTGGGGCAACAGGGGTGAACTACAATGAGCAGTTCTTC
d_call: TRBD2; j_call: TRBJ2-3; clone_size: once; v_call: TRBV11-3; cdr3_aa: CASSFSGSDTQYF; cdr3_nt: TGTGCCAGCAGCTTTAGCGGGTCGGATACGCAGTATTTT
d_call: .; j_call: TRBJ1-6; clone_size: .; v_call: TRBV2; cdr3_aa: CASNYRASGSPLHF; cdr3_nt: TGTGCCAGCAATTACAGGGCGAGCGGTTCACCCCTCCACTTT
d_call: .; j_call: TRBJ1-5; clone_size: .; v_call: TRBV7-9; cdr3_aa: CASSLVGSSNQPQHF; cdr3_nt: TGTGCCAGCAGCTTGGTAGGGAGTAGCAATCAGCCCCAGCATTTT
d_call: .; j_call: TRBJ1-2; clone_size: .; v_call: TRBV19; cdr3_aa: CASTRDPQEGGYTF; cdr3_nt: TGTGCCAGTACCCGGGACCCCCAGGAGGGTGGCTACACCTTC
d_call: .; j_call: TRBJ1-2; clone_size: .; v_call: TRBV5-1; cdr3_aa: CASSPPGGSYGYTF; cdr3_nt: TGCGCCAGCAGCCCCCCGGGGGGTTCGTATGGCTACACCTTC
d_call: TRBD2; j_call: TRBJ2-1; clone_size: .; v_call: TRBV7-8; cdr3_aa: CASTLSGIVSYNEQFF; cdr3_nt: TGTGCCAGCACCCTTAGCGGGATAGTGTCCTACAATGAGCAGTTCTTC
d_call: TRBD2; j_call: TRBJ2-5; clone_size: once; v_call: TRBV25-1; cdr3_aa: CASSGIAGGTETQYF; cdr3_nt: TGTGCCAGCAGTGGGATAGCGGGGGGTACGGAGACCCAGTACTTC
d_call: TRBD2; j_call: TRBJ2-1; clone_size: .; v_call: TRBV27; cdr3_aa: CASSFPRFSASGTSYNEQFF; cdr3_nt: TGTGCCAGCAGTTTCCCCCGTTTTTCGGCTAGCGGGACTTCCTACAATGAGCAGTTCTTC
d_call: .; j_call: TRBJ1-2; clone_size: .; v_call: TRBV7-8; cdr3_aa: CASSRAGQGTGYTF; cdr3_nt: TGTGCCAGCAGCCGGGCGGGGCAGGGCACCGGCTACACCTTC
d_call: .; j_call: TRBJ2-5; clone_size: .; v_call: TRBV7-9; cdr3_aa: CASSLSLWGQDETQYF; cdr3_nt: TGTGCCAGCAGCTTATCTCTTTGGGGGCAGGATGAGACCCAGTACTTC
d_call: .; j_call: TRBJ1-5; clone_size: .; v_call: TRBV6-6; cdr3_aa: CASSYALIQPQHF; cdr3_nt: TGTGCCAGCAGTTACGCCCTAATTCAGCCCCAGCATTTT
d_call: .; j_call: TRBJ1-6; clone_size: .; v_call: TRBV14; cdr3_aa: CASSQVSVTGRSYNSPLHF; cdr3_nt: TGTGCCAGCAGCCAAGTATCGGTAACAGGGCGGTCCTATAATTCACCCCTCCACTTT
d_call: .; j_call: TRBJ1-4; clone_size: .; v_call: TRBV7-6; cdr3_aa: CASSPGRVWEKLFF; cdr3_nt: TGTGCCAGCAGCCCCGGGAGGGTATGGGAAAAACTGTTTTTT
d_call: TRBD1; j_call: TRBJ2-7; clone_size: .; v_call: TRBV18; cdr3_aa: CASSPQGAKDEQYF; cdr3_nt: TGTGCCAGCTCTCCACAGGGGGCGAAGGACGAGCAGTACTTC
d_call: .; j_call: TRBJ1-1; clone_size: few; v_call: TRBV5-1; cdr3_aa: CASSFRQGTAEAFF; cdr3_nt: TGCGCCAGCAGCTTCAGGCAGGGGACCGCTGAAGCTTTCTTT
d_call: .; j_call: TRBJ1-2; clone_size: .; v_call: TRBV25-1; cdr3_aa: CASSERQVSYGYTF; cdr3_nt: TGTGCCAGCAGTGAAAGACAGGTCTCCTATGGCTACACCTTC
d_call: TRBD2; j_call: TRBJ2-3; clone_size: .; v_call: TRBV7-9; cdr3_aa: CASSIAGGSTDTQYF; cdr3_nt: TGTGCCAGCAGTATAGCGGGGGGGAGCACAGATACGCAGTATTTT